This T cell receptor beta chain was sequenced during a study of metastatic and nonmetastatic thyroid tumors. Looking at the study overall: Blood and tumor or nodule tissue repertoires from malignant and benign thyroid patients were compared.

Germline V gene sequence: CDR1 MNHEY, CDR2 SMNVEV (reference sequence). The CDR3 loop spans 14 amino acids. V shed 2 bases and J shed 6 bases, with 11 bases lying between them. Prior to thyroid surgery, none of the patients had received any treatment. From the PCR reads, TCRdb re-called clones with MiXCR. The profile shows several thousand clones, 29% of them singletons. Concerning this clone: Its antigen remains unidentified.

Study conclusions and caveats: As reported, TCR beta diversity in blood and tumor was significantly higher in malignant thyroid tumors than in benign nodules.

V usage is TRBV27 and J usage is TRBJ1-3; TRBD1 might be the D (5 bases). Sequenced: adjacent normal tissue. The sequence was obtained from a female donor with papillary thyroid cancer or a benign thyroid nodule (not recorded which). Some clones in this sample may be carry-over from other donors' samples. CDR3 nucleotide sequence: TGTGCCAGCAGTTTAAGTGGGGCCGCAAACACCATATATTTT. Its protein product is CASSLSGAANTIYF.